This entry concerns a single TCR beta chain. Antigen unknown. This CDR3 region has 14 residues. The V end was cut by 0 bases, the J end by 0 bases, with 5 bases between. Germline CDR1 and CDR2: LGHNA and YSLEER. Assay used: immunoSEQ multiplex PCR; TCRdb lists only in-frame clones, some missing. The repertoire consists of around 64,000 clones, with roughly 90% occurring once and the leading ten covering 2.2%. This sample was included in a study of lymphopenia after photon versus proton radiotherapy. Findings and limits, study-wide: After the lymphocyte nadir, photon-treated repertoires showed oligoclonal expansion, especially of CD8+ Temra cells. Under photons, naive T cells and diversity fell while effector/memory populations rose.

The genes are TRBV4-3 and TRBJ1-1, with unresolved D. The TCR was taken from a middle-aged woman with cholangiocarcinoma. The sample consisted of peripheral blood, taken from a patient treated with photon-based radiotherapy. For the CDR3, the DNA is TGCGCCAGCAGCCAAGAAGGGCTGAACACTGAAGCTTTCTTT. Translated: CASSQEGLNTEAFF.